The next 12 T cell receptor beta chains were all read from a single sample in a study of regulatory T cells in long-lasting Graves disease. Time point specified: newly diagnosed GD, antithyroid drugs for less than 3 months. Following extraction of RNA from PBMCs, that RNA was used to make the TCR library. Sequencing libraries for TCR beta were prepared with iRepertoire HTBI primers and Arm-PCR of CDR3 regions. MiXCR, applied by TCRdb to the multiplex PCR reads, yields one record per CDR3 protein. The data show approximately 350,000 distinct CDR3 sequences, with about an eighth seen just once and approximately 17% held by the top ten. These data are also associated with another study on T cells in Graves' hyperthyroidism and ophthalmopathy.

Sample: peripheral blood mononuclear cells (PBMCs), taken at new diagnosis, from a patient treated with antithyroid drugs. The receptor source for this set is a woman aged 18-35 years with Graves disease.

The sample holds many counts of this clonotype. The V and J genes are TRBV7-3 and TRBJ2-3; tentatively, D is TRBD2 (5 bases). Germline V gene data show CDR1 as SGHTA and CDR2 as FQGTGA. Trimming stripped 4 bases from V and 0 bases from J, with 11 bases between. There are 15 residues in the CDR3. The CDR3 nucleotides read TGTGCCAGCAGCTCCTCGGGGATCAGCACAGATACGCAGTATTTT. Residues: CASSSSGISTDTQYF.

The CDR3 sequence is CASSLLQGVYGYTF. Written as DNA, the CDR3 is TGTGCCAGCAGCTTACTACAGGGCGTCTATGGCTACACCTTC. This chain joins TRBV7-2 and TRBJ1-2, with a tentative D call TRBD1 (6 bases). The germline V gene has CDR1 SGHTA and CDR2 FQGNSA. The CDR3 consists of 14 residues. Trimming pared 2 bases from V and 4 bases from J, leaving 11 bases between.

This clonotype was counted between two and nine times. This chain links TRBV5-1 with TRBJ2-2, with D tentatively TRBD2 (5 bases). V was trimmed by 9 bases and J by 1 base, leaving 13 bases between them. The CDR3 extends over 14 amino acids. Germline V gives CDR1 SGHRS, CDR2 YFSETQ. The CDR3 DNA is TGCGCCACCTCGGGGTCAGTGAACACCGGGGAGCTGTTTTTT. Translation: CATSGSVNTGELFF.

Worth noting for this clonotype: This may stem from a read error, because a much larger clone lies one nucleotide away. The chain uses TRBV7-3 and TRBJ2-3; D not certain. CDR1 and CDR2 (germline): SGHTA, FQGTGA. The V end was cut by 1 base, the J end by 6 bases, with 5 bases between. This CDR3 has 12 amino acids. CDR3 protein: CASSLKGDTQYF. The CDR3 coding sequence is TGTGCCAGCAGCTTAAAGGGTGATACGCAGTATTTT.

This clonotype has more than one count but fewer than ten. J is TRBJ1-1 and V is TRBV27; D gene uncertain. This CDR3 region has 14 residues. Trimming took off 0 bases at V and 2 bases at J, with 7 bases between the two ends. From germline, CDR1 is MNHEY and CDR2 SMNVEV (reference sequence). The CDR3 here is CASSLSVFNTEAFF. The CDR3 DNA follows: TGTGCCAGCAGTTTATCGGTTTTTAACACTGAAGCTTTCTTT.

This clonotype was seen repeatedly, ten times or more. The chain uses TRBV15 and TRBJ1-2, with D perhaps matching TRBD1 (5 bases). The CDR3 extends over 18 amino acids. The V gene's germline CDR1 is LNHNV and CDR2 YYDKDF (reference sequence). Trimming cost V 5 bases and J 1 base, with 23 bases left between them. The CDR3 nucleotides are TGTGCCACCAGCCCCCTCGGGGCCAGCGCCCTTATTAACTATGGCTACACCTTC. Translated: CATSPLGASALINYGYTF.

In this sample, this clonotype turned up many times. The chain recombines TRBV6-2 or TRBV6-3 with TRBJ1-2, with 7 bases lining up with TRBD1. The CDR3 runs 16 residues. V trimming: 3 bases; J trimming: 8 bases; junction bases outside the gene matches: 15. Per the germline V gene, CDR1 is MNHEY and CDR2 is SVGEGT. The CDR3 loop reads CASSYGTGEFSWGYTF. CDR3 sequence (DNA): TGTGCCAGCAGTTATGGCACAGGGGAGTTCTCTTGGGGCTACACCTTC.

The chain employs TRBV4-1 and TRBJ2-1; 12 bases fit TRBD2. Germline trimming cut 4 bases from V and 0 bases from J; bases unmatched to any gene: 7. CDR1 and CDR2 (germline): MGHRA, YSYEKL. The CDR3 length is 18 residues. Here the CDR3 DNA reads TGCGCCAGCAGCCGGCTAGCGGGGGGGCTCGTCTCCTACAATGAGCAGTTCTTC. This encodes CASSRLAGGLVSYNEQFF.

The gene calls are TRBV6-5 and TRBJ2-7, with 8 bases identical to TRBD1. The germline gives CDR1 MNHEY, CDR2 SVGAGI. The CDR3 totals 14 residues. V was pared by 2 bases and J by 3 bases, with 3 bases of the junction left unmatched. The chain's CDR3 is CASSYHGQGYEQYF. Here the CDR3 DNA reads TGTGCCAGCAGTTACCACGGACAGGGCTACGAGCAGTACTTC.

Note on this clonotype: One base away lies a much larger clone, so this may be a sequencing read error. The chain joins TRBV7-6 to TRBJ1-4; a possible D gene is TRBD1 (5 bases). The CDR3 sequence is 15 residues long. The germline V gene encodes CDR1 SGHVS and CDR2 FNYEAQ. V gave up 5 bases and J gave up 7 bases, with 17 bases separating them. The CDR3 loop reads CASSPNTGRVEKLFF. As DNA, the CDR3 is TGTGCCAGCAGCCCTAATACGGGACGGGTTGAAAAACTGTTTTTT.

In this sample, this clonotype turned up many times. The gene calls are TRBV2 and TRBJ2-7; D may correspond to TRBD1 or TRBD2 (6 bases each). Trimming shortened V by 3 bases and J by 3 bases, and 18 bases separated the two germline ends. This CDR3 has 16 amino acids. Per germline, CDR1 SNHLY and CDR2 FYNNEI. The CDR3 bases are TGTGCCAGCAGTGATGAACAGGAGGGGGTATTCTACGAGCAGTACTTC. It codes for CASSDEQEGVFYEQYF.

At least ten counts were recorded for this clonotype. The chain has TRBV7-9 and TRBJ2-2; 7 positions agree with TRBD2. The germline V gene has CDR1 SEHNR and CDR2 FQNEAQ (reference sequence). The CDR3 extends over 16 amino acids. V lost 2 bases and J lost 4; bases outside the gene matches: 7. The DNA for the CDR3 is TGTGCCAGCAGCTTACGCGGGAGATCAGGCACCGGGGAGCTGTTTTTT. Amino acids: CASSLRGRSGTGELFF.